This TCR beta chain was retrieved from a study of T cells in Graves' hyperthyroidism and ophthalmopathy. Deletions cut 5 bases from V and 2 bases from J, with 13 bases between. This CDR3 is 15 amino acids long. CDR1 is SGHTA and CDR2 is FQGTGA in the germline V gene. The definition of stable Graves' hyperthyroidism was no ophthalmopathy progression within 18 months. This clonotype was observed a handful of times. Amplification targeted TCR beta CDR3 regions from RNA transcripts. Initially, a first-round RT-PCR of the TCR CDR3 employed the HTBI primer set. TCRdb used MiXCR to reprocess the multiplex PCR reads, holding one entry per CDR3 protein. The data show roughly 660,000 distinct CDR3 sequences, roughly 17% seen once.

This clonotype was obtained from a man in his fifties with Graves' hyperthyroidism. V is TRBV7-3 and J is TRBJ2-1; D call uncertain. Material: blood. The CDR3, as DNA: TGTGCCAGCAGCCGACAAGCCGGAGCCTACAATGAGCAGTTCTTC. Translation: CASSRQAGAYNEQFF.